This TCR beta chain appears in the sequencing data of a study of T-cell reconstitution after alpha-beta-depleted transplantation in children. Unique molecular identifiers were incorporated during preparation of the TCRbeta library. TCRdb itself ran the PCR reads through MiXCR, one entry per CDR3 protein. The table has about 980,000 distinct CDR3 sequences, about 26% seen once. This clonotype was counted only a few times. Germline V CDR1 and CDR2: SGDLS, YYNGEE. Trimming removed 1 base from V and 8 bases from J, with 16 bases in between. The CDR3 contains 15 residues. The specimen was PBMCs, mostly from graft donor cells, collected 360 days after TCRalphabeta/CD19-depleted stem cell transplant. This clonotype originated in a boy in the first two years of life who had a stem cell transplant for SCID, so the T cells may come from the graft donor. The rearrangement uses TRBV9 and TRBJ2-1, with D possibly matching TRBD1 (6 bases). The CDR3 sequence: CASSVSGVSGDEQFF. In nucleotides, the CDR3 is TGTGCCAGCAGCGTATCAGGGGTCTCAGGCGATGAGCAGTTCTTC.